Given below is one T cell receptor (beta chain) in context. Antigen specificity is unknown. In the same sample, other DNA sequences code for this CDR3. This sample stems from a study of CD8+ T cells in alopecia areata. Treatment specified: oral pan-JAK inhibitor, 5-10 mg twice daily. Lesional scalp punch biopsies and peripheral blood came from alopecia areata patients. Sequencing used cDNA as its template, made by extracting RNA and reverse transcribing it. Some clones are missing from TCRdb's copy, which holds only in-frame ones; the method was immunoSEQ multiplex PCR. Among about 87,000 clones listed, just over 70% were seen once. Trimming cost V 6 bases and J 2 bases; bases outside gene matches: 4. The CDR3 is 14 amino acids. Germline values: CDR1 PRHDT, CDR2 FYEKMQ (reference sequence). Study-level findings and limits: Tofacitinib significantly brought down scalp clonality and expanded CD8+ clones among top 100. In patients, TCRs were shared less clearly than in mice, and HLA may possibly be involved.

The V and J genes are TRBV13 and TRBJ2-7, with 10 bases fitting TRBD1. This receptor was identified in a human donor with alopecia areata. The sequences come from CD8+ T cells sorted from blood, collected at approximately week 42, from a patient treated with tofacitinib. The CDR3 coding sequence is TGTGCCAGCAGTCCGGGACAGGGGCCCTACGAGCAGTACTTC. Translation: CASSPGQGPYEQYF.